A single sample is the source of the 30 T cell receptor beta chains below, sequenced in a study of blood T cell repertoires in COVID-19. Method: immunoSEQ multiplex PCR; TCRdb's copy keeps in-frame clones and lacks some. The sample has around 97,000 clones, approximately 87% seen once. The sample comprised peripheral blood. These receptors were obtained from a human donor in a cohort sampled during active COVID-19.

This chain joins TRBV19 and TRBJ2-1; TRBD1 is a possible D gene (6 bases). The germline CDR1 and CDR2 sequences are LNHDA and SQIVND (reference sequence). Trimming took off 6 bases at V and 4 bases at J, with 10 bases between the two ends. The CDR3 length is 13 residues. CDR3 loop: CASSRDTYNEQFF. CDR3 in DNA: TGTGCCAGTAGCCGGGACACTTACAATGAGCAGTTCTTC.

This rearrangement joins TRBV27 to TRBJ1-5; TRBD1 matches 8 bases. V was pared by 2 bases and J by 8 bases, with 5 bases of the junction left unmatched. The germline gives CDR1 MNHEY, CDR2 SMNVEV (reference sequence). The CDR3 consists of 14 residues. For the CDR3, the DNA is TGTGCCAGCAGTTTAGGGACAGGTACCGAGCCCCAGCATTTT. It is translated as CASSLGTGTEPQHF.

The rearrangement uses TRBV2 and TRBJ1-1, with D perhaps TRBD1 (5 bases). V was clipped by 8 bases and J by 4 bases, with 23 bases between them. The CDR3 totals 16 residues. Per the germline V gene, CDR1 is SNHLY and CDR2 is FYNNEI. The DNA for the CDR3 is TGTGCCAGCCTAAAGCCCCTTCAGGGAATGGGCACTGAAGCTTTCTTT. It is translated as CASLKPLQGMGTEAFF.

The chain links TRBV3-1 (or the pseudogene TRBV3-2) to TRBJ1-3; perhaps TRBD1 as D (6 bases). Germline V gene data show CDR1 as LGHDT and CDR2 as YNNKEL (reference sequence). Trimming took off 4 bases at V and 4 bases at J, with 8 bases between the two ends. This CDR3 contains 13 residues. The CDR3 DNA is TGTGCCAGCAGCCCGGGGGGCGGAAACACCATATATTTT. It yields the protein CASSPGGGNTIYF.

The CDR3 here is CASRPNLGGFYEQYF. CDR3 DNA sequence: TGTGCCAGCAGACCCAATTTGGGAGGTTTCTACGAGCAGTACTTC. The chain employs TRBV6-4 and TRBJ2-7; TRBD2 is a possible D gene (6 bases). The CDR3 covers 15 residues. Germline CDR1 reads MRHNA; CDR2 reads SNTAGT. The germline V and J ends were trimmed by 6 bases and 3 bases, with 18 bases remaining between them.

This sequence joins TRBV9 and TRBJ1-1; D might be TRBD1 (6 bases). Trimming pared 1 base from V and 5 bases from J, leaving 18 bases between. In germline, CDR1 is SGDLS, CDR2 YYNGEE. CDR3 length: 16 residues. The CDR3 nucleotides are TGTGCCAGCAGCGTAAAGTCTGGGGGCCCTGGAACTGAAGCTTTCTTT. It codes for CASSVKSGGPGTEAFF. The variable domain in full, completed from reference TRBV9 and TRBJ1-1, reads DSGVTQTPKHLITATGQRVTLRCSPRSGDLSVYWYQQSLDQGLQFLIQYYNGEERAKGNILERFSAQQFPDLHSELNLSSLELGDSALYFCASSVKSGGPGTEAFFGQGTRLTVV.

This clone was seen more than once but under ten times. The V call is TRBV18, the J call TRBJ2-7; 10 bases align to TRBD1. The CDR3 sequence is 15 residues long. Germline assignment: CDR1 KGHSH and CDR2 LQKENI. V lost 3 bases, J lost 1 base, and 3 bases stayed unmatched. CDR3 in amino acids: CASSPRQGASYEQYF. DNA for the CDR3: TGTGCCAGCTCACCTAGACAGGGGGCTTCCTACGAGCAGTACTTC.

The chain combines TRBV6-6 with TRBJ1-3; no reliable D call. Trimming removed 4 bases at V and 7 bases at J, with 17 bases between. The CDR3 has 15 amino acids. Germline CDR1 MNHNY, CDR2 SVGAGI (reference sequence). The CDR3 DNA reads TGTGCCAGCAGTTCCCGCGGGCAGTATGGGAACACCATATATTTT. Its protein is CASSSRGQYGNTIYF.

The genes are TRBV4-1 and TRBJ2-1; unclear D gene. This CDR3 is built from 15 residues. Trimming cost V 1 base and J 5 bases, with 12 bases left between them. CDR1 is MGHRA and CDR2 is YSYEKL in the germline V gene. The CDR3 DNA follows: TGCGCCAGCAGCCAAGTTTACCCGGTGAACAATGAGCAGTTCTTC. As protein: CASSQVYPVNNEQFF.

The genes are TRBV19 and TRBJ2-1; D possibly corresponds to TRBD1 (6 bases). This CDR3 spans 15 amino acids. The germline V and J ends were trimmed by 1 base and 4 bases, with 11 bases remaining between them. Germline CDR1 and CDR2: LNHDA and SQIVND (reference sequence). CDR3 sequence (DNA): TGTGCCAGTAGTATAGCTCTGGACAGTTACAATGAGCAGTTCTTC. Translation: CASSIALDSYNEQFF.

The V gene is TRBV3-1 (or the pseudogene TRBV3-2), the J gene TRBJ2-7; possibly TRBD2 for D (6 bases). V dropped 1 base and J dropped 4 bases, with 14 bases sitting between them. Germline lookup yields CDR1 LGHDT and CDR2 YNNKEL (reference sequence). This CDR3 contains 15 residues. The CDR3 nucleotides read TGTGCCAGCAGCCAAGGAGGGTGGGAGGAGTACGAGCAGTACTTC. Its protein is CASSQGGWEEYEQYF.

The V gene is TRBV7-9, the J gene TRBJ1-2, with D perhaps matching TRBD1 (6 bases). Per germline, CDR1 SEHNR and CDR2 FQNEAQ (reference sequence). Between the trimmed V and J ends, which lost 1 base and 1 base, there was a span of 16 bases. The CDR3 totals 17 residues. The CDR3 region has the DNA TGTGCCAGCAGCTTAGGCCAAGGGGACAATCTTAACTATGGCTACACCTTC. Protein sequence: CASSLGQGDNLNYGYTF.

V gene TRBV7-2 combines with J gene TRBJ2-7; 7 bases align to TRBD2. Germline V lookup: CDR1 SGHTA, CDR2 FQGNSA. J gave up 6 bases and V 3 bases, and 2 bases lay outside the gene matches. CDR3 length equals 12 residues. CDR3 in amino acids: CASSFGGGEQYF. CDR3 bases: TGTGCCAGCAGCTTTGGGGGGGGCGAGCAGTACTTC.

The sample holds a few counts of this clone. The chain recombines TRBV2 with TRBJ2-2; 9 bases line up with TRBD1. Unmatched junction bases numbered 5, after V lost 2 bases and J lost 1 base. The length of the CDR3 is 17 residues. The germline V gene has CDR1 SNHLY and CDR2 FYNNEI. The CDR3 region is CASSESRTGVNTGELFF. The CDR3 DNA is TGTGCCAGCAGTGAATCTCGGACAGGGGTGAACACCGGGGAGCTGTTTTTT.

The rearrangement joins TRBV19 to TRBJ1-5; D remains ambiguous. The germline CDR1 and CDR2 sequences are LNHDA and SQIVND (reference sequence). The length of the CDR3 is 13 residues. The V gene lost 7 bases and the J gene lost 0 bases, with 7 bases spanning the gap. CDR3 coding DNA: TGTGCCAGTAAGTCAGGTAGCAATCAGCCCCAGCATTTT. It encodes CASKSGSNQPQHF.

This clone was recorded once. The chain combines TRBV18 with TRBJ1-1; D is undetermined. Germline CDR1 and CDR2: KGHSH and LQKENI. The V gene lost 3 bases and the J gene lost 1 base, with 12 bases spanning the gap. This CDR3 is 15 amino acids long. The CDR3 sequence: CASSPATEKNTEAFF. CDR3 nucleotide sequence: TGTGCCAGCTCACCGGCGACGGAGAAGAACACTGAAGCTTTCTTT.

The rearrangement links TRBV6-5 to TRBJ1-1; 7 nucleotides align to TRBD1. The germline CDR1 and CDR2 sequences are MNHEY and SVGAGI. V was clipped by 5 bases and J by 5 bases; unmatched bases: 8. This CDR3 contains 14 residues. CDR3 residues: CASSQSPGGTEAFF. CDR3 nucleotide sequence: TGTGCCAGCAGTCAGTCCCCAGGGGGGACTGAAGCTTTCTTT.

The chain has TRBV27 and TRBJ2-3, with 8 bases that match TRBD2. This CDR3 has 13 amino acids. V lost 7 bases and J lost 4; bases outside the gene matches: 4. CDR1 MNHEY and CDR2 SMNVEV come from the germline V gene (reference sequence). The DNA of the CDR3 is TGTGCCAGCACAGCGGGAGTCGCAGATACGCAGTATTTT. Translating gives CASTAGVADTQYF.

The genes are TRBV28 and TRBJ1-6, with D unclear. The CDR3 loop spans 16 amino acids. Germline values: CDR1 MDHEN, CDR2 SYDVKM. The V end was cut by 4 bases, the J end by 0 bases, with 10 bases between. CDR3 DNA sequence: TGTGCCAGCAGTTCCACTATGCGCTCCTATAATTCACCCCTCCACTTT. Residues: CASSSTMRSYNSPLHF.

The chain joins TRBV7-2 to TRBJ2-7; 8 bases agree with TRBD2. Losses at the gene ends were 4 bases for V and 2 bases for J; bases not matched to a gene: 13. The V gene's germline CDR1 is SGHTA and CDR2 FQGNSA. The CDR3 spans 17 residues. The CDR3 loop is CASSSTSGVPFPYEQYF. CDR3 nucleotides: TGTGCCAGCAGCTCTACTAGCGGAGTGCCCTTCCCCTACGAGCAGTACTTC.

The chain uses TRBV11-2 and TRBJ2-5, with TRBD1 matching 8 bases. The V gene end was trimmed by 4 bases and the J gene end by 3 bases; junction bases not matched to a gene: 4. The CDR3 runs 14 residues. The germline CDR1 and CDR2 sequences are SGHAT and FQNNGV. The CDR3 sequence: CASSSWTGKETQYF. CDR3 bases: TGTGCCAGCAGCTCTTGGACAGGGAAAGAGACCCAGTACTTC.

The J gene is TRBJ1-1, the V gene TRBV3-1 (or the pseudogene TRBV3-2); 8 bases align to TRBD1. CDR1 and CDR2 (germline): LGHDT, YNNKEL (reference sequence). The CDR3 totals 15 residues. The V segment lost 1 base and the J segment 5 bases; nucleotides outside the gene matches: 6. CDR3 residues: CASSQVGTGGTEAFF. CDR3 DNA sequence: TGTGCCAGCAGCCAAGTTGGGACAGGAGGAACTGAAGCTTTCTTT.

Only a few counts were recorded for this clone. This chain uses TRBV7-3 with TRBJ2-2; perhaps TRBD1 as D (6 bases). The ends were cut back, 5 bases at V and 2 bases at J, with 12 bases in the middle. This CDR3 has 15 residues. CDR1 and CDR2 from the germline V gene are SGHTA and FQGTGA. The CDR3 DNA reads as TGTGCCAGCAGCCCCACCGGGACAAACACCGGGGAGCTGTTTTTT. This sequence encodes CASSPTGTNTGELFF.

The rearrangement joins TRBV13 to TRBJ2-5, with D unclear. The V end lost 5 bases, the J end lost 2 bases, and 12 bases lay between the germline ends. The CDR3 consists of 14 residues. Germline V CDR1 and CDR2: PRHDT, FYEKMQ (reference sequence). Here the CDR3 reads CASSIGDEQETQYF. The CDR3 nucleotides read TGTGCCAGCAGCATCGGAGACGAACAAGAGACCCAGTACTTC.

The J gene is TRBJ2-7, the V gene TRBV28; 8 bases match TRBD2. The CDR3 runs 14 residues. Per the germline V gene, CDR1 is MDHEN and CDR2 is SYDVKM. V was clipped by 7 bases and J by 2 bases; unmatched bases: 7. The CDR3 region is CASIDSGITYEQYF. The CDR3, as DNA: TGTGCCAGCATAGATAGCGGGATTACCTACGAGCAGTACTTC.

The chain carries TRBV6-5 and TRBJ1-3; D might be TRBD1 (5 bases). The V and J ends lost 6 bases and 0 bases respectively, with 12 bases between them. The germline gives CDR1 MNHEY, CDR2 SVGAGI. This CDR3 has 15 residues. The CDR3 DNA reads as TGTGCCAGCAGCCACAGGCCTGACTCTGGAAACACCATATATTTT. This sequence encodes CASSHRPDSGNTIYF.

This clone was counted a few times. The chain is built from TRBV7-9 and TRBJ1-5; D perhaps matches TRBD1 (6 bases). The CDR3 has 16 amino acids. The V end was cut by 0 bases, the J end by 3 bases, with 12 bases between. The V gene's germline CDR1 is SEHNR and CDR2 FQNEAQ (reference sequence). CDR3 in amino acids: CASSLAAGANNQPQHF. The CDR3 region has the DNA TGTGCCAGCAGCTTAGCCGCAGGGGCGAACAATCAGCCCCAGCATTTT.

The rearrangement uses TRBV6-2 or TRBV6-3 and TRBJ2-1; 13 bases are a match to TRBD2. Looked up from germline, CDR1 is MNHEY and CDR2 is SVGEGT. This CDR3 has 15 amino acids. V gave up 5 bases and J gave up 7 bases; unmatched junction bases: 5. The CDR3 here is CASSRTSGSLNEQFF. CDR3 nucleotide sequence: TGTGCCAGCAGTCGGACTAGCGGGAGTTTGAATGAGCAGTTCTTC.

V and J are TRBV10-1 and TRBJ1-1; D call uncertain. V was pared by 2 bases and J by 6 bases, with 10 bases between. The germline V gene encodes CDR1 WNHNN and CDR2 SYGVQD (reference sequence). This CDR3 has 13 residues. For the CDR3, the DNA is TGCGCCAGCAGTGAGGGTCTACGCGCTGAAGCTTTCTTT. Translating gives CASSEGLRAEAFF.

The rearrangement uses TRBV4-2 and TRBJ1-6; tentatively, D is TRBD1 (6 bases). The CDR3 spans 15 residues. Germline CDR1 and CDR2: LGHNA and YNFKEQ. Trimming cost V 0 bases and J 8 bases, with 11 bases left between them. The CDR3 spells CASSQDPRGDSPLHF. In DNA form, the CDR3 reads TGTGCCAGCAGCCAAGACCCCAGGGGTGATTCACCCCTCCACTTT.